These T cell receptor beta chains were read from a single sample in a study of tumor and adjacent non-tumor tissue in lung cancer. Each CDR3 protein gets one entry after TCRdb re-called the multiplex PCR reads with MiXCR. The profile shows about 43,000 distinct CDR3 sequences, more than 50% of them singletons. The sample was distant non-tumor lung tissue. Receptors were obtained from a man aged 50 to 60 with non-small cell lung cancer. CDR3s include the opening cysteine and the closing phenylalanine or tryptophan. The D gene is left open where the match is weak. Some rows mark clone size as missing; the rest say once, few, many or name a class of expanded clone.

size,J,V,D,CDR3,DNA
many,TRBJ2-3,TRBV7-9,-,CASSLNAAITQYF,TGTGCCAGCAGCTTAAACGCGGCGATAACGCAGTATTTT
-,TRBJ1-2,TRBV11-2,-,CASRSQIGYGYTF,TGCGCCAGCAGATCCCAAATCGGCTATGGTTACACCTTC
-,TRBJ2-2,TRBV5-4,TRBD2,CASSWGGLAGNNGELFF,TGTGCCAGCAGCTGGGGGGGTTTAGCGGGAAACAACGGGGAGCTGTTCTTT
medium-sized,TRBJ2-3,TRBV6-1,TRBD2,CASSEAQRGRTDTQYF,TGTGCCAGCAGTGAAGCGCAGCGGGGAAGGACAGATACGCAGTATTTT
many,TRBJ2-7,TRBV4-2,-,CASSQPGYEQYF,TGTGCCAGCAGCCAACCCGGGTACGAGCAGTACTTC
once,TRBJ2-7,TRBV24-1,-,CATSDKVAEGEPYEQYF,TGTGCCACCAGTGATAAGGTAGCAGAGGGAGAGCCCTACGAGCAGTACTTC
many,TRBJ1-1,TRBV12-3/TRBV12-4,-,CASSFFQDGINTEAFF,TGTGCCAGCAGTTTTTTTCAGGATGGGATTAACACTGAAGCTTTCTTT
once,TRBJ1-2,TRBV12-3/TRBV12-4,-,CASRLWTGAGYGYIF,TGTGCCAGCAGATTATGGACGGGAGCCGGGTATGGCTACATCTTC
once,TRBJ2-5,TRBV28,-,CASSPAGVPETQYF,TGTGCCAGCAGTCCTGCAGGGGTTCCAGAGACCCAGTACTTC
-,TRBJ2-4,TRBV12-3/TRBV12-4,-,CASRPQMGNIQYF,TGTGCCAGCAGACCCCAGATGGGAAACATTCAGTACTTC
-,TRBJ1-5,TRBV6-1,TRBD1,CASSLGQGARQPQHF,TGTGCCAGCAGCTTGGGACAGGGGGCAAGACAGCCCCAGCATTTT
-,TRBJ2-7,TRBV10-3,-,CAISGTRGEHYF,TGTGCCATCAGTGGTACTAGGGGCGAGCACTACTTC
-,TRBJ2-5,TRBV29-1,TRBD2,CGALAGALETQYF,TGCGGCGCACTAGCGGGGGCTTTGGAGACCCAGTACTTC
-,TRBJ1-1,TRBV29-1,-,CSVDCWNTEAFF,TGCAGCGTTGATTGTTGGAACACCGAAGCTTTCTTT
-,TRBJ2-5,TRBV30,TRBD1,CAWRVGGRETQYF,TGTGCCTGGAGGGTAGGGGGCCGTGAGACCCAGTACTTC
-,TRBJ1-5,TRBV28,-,CASSLTMGRGGDQLQDF,TGTGCCAGCAGTTTAACGATGGGAAGGGGAGGTGATCAGCTCCAGGATTTT
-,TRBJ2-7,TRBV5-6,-,CASSSGVASSYEQYF,TGTGCCAGCAGCTCGGGTGTAGCCAGCTCCTACGAGCAGTACTTC
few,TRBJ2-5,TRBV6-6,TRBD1,CASGGGQGTLQETQYF,TGTGCCAGCGGAGGCGGACAGGGGACTCTCCAAGAGACCCAGTACTTC
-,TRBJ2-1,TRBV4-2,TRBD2,CASSPFQREKGSGERFF,TGTGCCAGCAGTCCCTTCCAGCGGGAGAAAGGATCGGGTGAGCGGTTCTTC
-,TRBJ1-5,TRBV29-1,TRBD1,CSVGQVYSNQPKHF,TGCAGCGTCGGACAGGTGTATAGTAATCAGCCCAAGCATTTT
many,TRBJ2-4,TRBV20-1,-,CSAVDSPLAKNIQYF,TGCAGTGCCGTGGACTCGCCGCTAGCCAAAAACATTCAGTACTTC
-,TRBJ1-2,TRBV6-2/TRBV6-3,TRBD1,CASRTGPNNYGYTF,TGTGCCAGCAGGACAGGGCCCAATAACTATGGCTACACCTTC
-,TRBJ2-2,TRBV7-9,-,CASRANGGVNTGELFF,TGTGCCAGCCGTGCTAATGGCGGGGTCAACACCGGGGAGCTGTTTTTT
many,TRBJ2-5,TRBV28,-,CASSIKGLGTQYF,TGTGCCAGCAGTATCAAGGGGCTTGGGACCCAGTACTTC
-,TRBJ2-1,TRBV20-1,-,CSARGEAVSYSEQFF,TGCAGTGCTAGAGGAGAGGCAGTCTCCTACAGTGAGCAGTTCTTC
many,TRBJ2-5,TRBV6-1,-,CASSNTGIQETQYF,TGTGCCAGCAGTAATACAGGAATCCAAGAGACCCAGTACTTC
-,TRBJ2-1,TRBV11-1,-,CAISTPTIPNNEQFF,TGTGCCATCAGTACCCCGACTATCCCTAACAATGAGCAGTTCTTC
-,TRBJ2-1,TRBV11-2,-,CARSLRDSCYNEQFF,TGTGCCAGAAGCTTGCGGGACAGTTGTTACAATGAGCAGTTTTTC
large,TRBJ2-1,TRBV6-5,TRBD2,CASSKTSGSSYNEQFF,TGTGCCAGCAGTAAAACTAGCGGGTCCTCCTACAATGAGCAGTTCTTC
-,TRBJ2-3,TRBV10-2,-,CASSETRGASTDTQYF,TGCGCCAGCAGTGAAACTCGAGGGGCTAGCACAGATACGCAGTATTTT
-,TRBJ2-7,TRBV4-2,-,CVSSNRGPPYEQYF,TGTGTCAGCAGTAACCGGGGCCCTCCCTACGAGCAGTACTTC
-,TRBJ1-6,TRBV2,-,CASSVRFSPLHF,TGTGCCAGCAGTGTGAGGTTTTCACCCCTCCACTTT
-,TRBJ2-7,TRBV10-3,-,CIISQTSYEQYF,TGTATCATCAGCCAGACGTCTTACGAGCAGTACTTC